The 16 T cell receptor beta chains given below trace back to one sample, sequenced in a study of shared clonotypes between healthy human individuals. The table came from immunoSEQ multiplex PCR; TCRdb's copy has only in-frame clones and leaves some out. The repertoire holds some 690,000 clones, with 90% as singletons. Sequenced: memory CD8+ T cells from PBMCs. Subset in this sample: CD45RO+ cells pooled with CCR7-negative TemRA cells. The source of these receptors is a man aged 18-30 years in good health. Some clones in this sample may be carry-over from other donors' samples.

This sequence joins TRBV9 and TRBJ2-2; D may be TRBD2 (6 bases). CDR3 size: 17 residues. V was shortened by 0 bases and J by 3 bases, with 15 bases between the two germline ends. Looked up from germline, CDR1 is SGDLS and CDR2 is YYNGEE. CDR3 bases: TGTGCCAGCAGCGTAGCGTCTGCGGGGAAATACACCGGGGAGCTGTTTTTT. This encodes CASSVASAGKYTGELFF.

The chain has TRBV19 and TRBJ1-3; D is ambiguous. The CDR3 totals 13 residues. V was pared by 1 base and J by 5 bases, with 6 bases between. The germline V gene has CDR1 LNHDA and CDR2 SQIVND (reference sequence). CDR3: CASSIVPRNTIYF. Here the CDR3 DNA reads TGTGCCAGTAGTATAGTTCCGCGAAACACCATATATTTT. The variable domain in full, completed from reference TRBV19 and TRBJ1-3, reads DGGITQSPKYLFRKEGQNVTLSCEQNLNHDAMYWYRQDPGQGLRLIYYSQIVNDFQKGDIAEGYSVSREKKESFPLTVTSAQKNPTAFYLCASSIVPRNTIYFGEGSWLTVV.

The rearrangement uses TRBV28 and TRBJ2-2, with D tentatively TRBD1 (5 bases). Looked up from germline, CDR1 is MDHEN and CDR2 is SYDVKM. This CDR3 spans 15 amino acids. V lost 5 bases, J lost 4 bases, and 14 bases lay in between. The CDR3 loop is CASSALGAVTGELFF. The CDR3 DNA follows: TGTGCCAGCAGTGCCTTAGGGGCGGTCACCGGGGAGCTGTTTTTT.

This clone was detected only once. The V and J genes are TRBV9 and TRBJ2-1; 13 positions match TRBD2. This CDR3 comprises 20 residues. The junction had 9 bases not matched to a gene; V was cut back by 0 bases and J by 0 bases. Germline V gene sequence: CDR1 SGDLS, CDR2 YYNGEE. The CDR3 DNA is TGTGCCAGCAGCGTAGGGTTGGACGGACTAGCGGGAGCCTCCTACAATGAGCAGTTCTTC. This translates into CASSVGLDGLAGASYNEQFF. Full variable domain (rest looked up from reference TRBV9 and TRBJ2-1): DSGVTQTPKHLITATGQRVTLRCSPRSGDLSVYWYQQSLDQGLQFLIQYYNGEERAKGNILERFSAQQFPDLHSELNLSSLELGDSALYFCASSVGLDGLAGASYNEQFFGPGTRLTVL.

The chain uses TRBV4-2 and TRBJ2-3; TRBD2 matches 10 bases. The CDR3 length is 17 residues. The germline V gene encodes CDR1 LGHNA and CDR2 YNFKEQ. The ends lost 1 base at V and 5 bases at J; junction bases unmatched: 9. The CDR3 region is CASSQVESGRARDTQYF. The CDR3 coding sequence is TGTGCCAGCAGCCAAGTTGAGAGCGGGAGGGCCAGAGATACGCAGTATTTT.

As regards this clone: In the same sample, other DNA sequences code for this CDR3. The V and J genes are TRBV11-2 and TRBJ2-3; the D is unclear. The CDR3 has 11 amino acids. Germline V lookup: CDR1 SGHAT, CDR2 FQNNGV. The germline V and J ends were trimmed by 5 bases and 6 bases, with 6 bases remaining between them. The DNA of the CDR3 is TGTGCCAGCAGCCTCCCTGATACGCAGTATTTT. This codes for CASSLPDTQYF. The full variable domain, its missing parts supplied by reference TRBV11-2 and TRBJ2-3, is EAGVAQSPRYKIIEKRQSVAFWCNPISGHATLYWYQQILGQGPKLLIQFQNNGVVDDSQLPKDRFSAERLKGVDSTLKIQPAKLEDSAVYLCASSLPDTQYFGPGTRLTVL.

The chain carries TRBV5-1 and TRBJ2-4; either TRBD1 or TRBD2 may supply D (5 bases each). Germline CDR1 is SGHRS and CDR2 is YFSETQ. The CDR3 sequence is 16 residues long. The germline V and J ends were trimmed by 3 bases and 0 bases, with 13 bases remaining between them. The CDR3 reads CASSWDVTLAKNIQYF. CDR3 nucleotide sequence: TGCGCCAGCAGCTGGGACGTCACACTAGCCAAAAACATTCAGTACTTC. Complete variable domain (other parts from reference TRBV5-1 and TRBJ2-4): KAGVTQTPRYLIKTRGQQVTLSCSPISGHRSVSWYQQTPGQGLQFLFEYFSETQRNKGNFPGRFSGRQFSNSRSEMNVSTLELGDSALYLCASSWDVTLAKNIQYFGAGTRLSVL.

The chain combines TRBV5-1 with TRBJ2-3; 9 nucleotides match TRBD2. The CDR3 contains 15 residues. J lost 3 bases, V lost 2 bases, and 4 bases had no gene match. Germline V gene data show CDR1 as SGHRS and CDR2 as YFSETQ. CDR3 DNA sequence: TGCGCCAGCAGCTTTAGCGGGAGATTGACAGATACGCAGTATTTT. It codes for CASSFSGRLTDTQYF.

The J gene is TRBJ2-2, the V gene TRBV6-5, with D unclear. The CDR3 runs 14 residues. The V end was cut by 2 bases, the J end by 4 bases, with 8 bases between. Germline values: CDR1 MNHEY, CDR2 SVGAGI. The CDR3 nucleotides read TGTGCCAGCAGTTACGGCAGTACCACCGGGGAGCTGTTTTTT. This encodes CASSYGSTTGELFF.

V is TRBV9 and J is TRBJ1-1; TRBD1 agrees at 8 bases. In germline, CDR1 is SGDLS, CDR2 YYNGEE. The CDR3 is 15 residues long. The V and J ends lost 3 bases and 1 base, in that order; junction bases with no gene match: 5. CDR3 sequence (DNA): TGTGCCAGCAGCGGATGGACAGGGCGGAACACTGAAGCTTTCTTT. It codes for CASSGWTGRNTEAFF.

This clone was found once. The chain couples TRBV27 to TRBJ2-3; 7 bases align to TRBD2. J lost 2 bases, V lost 3 bases, and 5 bases had no gene match. Looked up from germline, CDR1 is MNHEY and CDR2 is SMNVEV (reference sequence). CDR3 length: 15 amino acids. CDR3 sequence reads: CASSFGLADTDTQYF. The CDR3 nucleotides read TGTGCCAGCAGTTTCGGCCTAGCGGACACAGATACGCAGTATTTT.

The genes are TRBV5-1 and TRBJ2-7; TRBD2 might be the D (5 bases). The CDR3 loop spans 16 amino acids. V was pared by 0 bases and J by 2 bases, with 15 bases between. Germline V lookup: CDR1 SGHRS, CDR2 YFSETQ. CDR3 nucleotides: TGCGCCAGCAGCTTGGAAAACCAGCGGTCTACCTACGAGCAGTACTTC. Encoded protein: CASSLENQRSTYEQYF.

The chain employs TRBV27 and TRBJ2-7; D possibly corresponds to TRBD2 (6 bases). The germline V and J ends were trimmed by 6 bases and 2 bases, with 11 bases remaining between them. Germline V gene sequence: CDR1 MNHEY, CDR2 SMNVEV (reference sequence). The CDR3 covers 13 residues. In DNA, the CDR3 is TGTGCCAGCAGGAGCGGGCTAACCTACGAGCAGTACTTC. The encoded protein is CASRSGLTYEQYF.

CDR3 loop: CASSEGTTLYNEQFF. CDR3 coding DNA: TGCGCCAGCAGTGAAGGGACTACCCTTTACAATGAGCAGTTCTTC. The rearrangement joins TRBV10-2 to TRBJ2-1; TRBD2 matches at 7 bases. The CDR3 contains 15 residues. Trimming at V came to 3 bases and at J to 4 bases, leaving 6 bases not matched to a gene. The V gene's germline CDR1 is WSHSY and CDR2 SAAADI.

This clone was counted once. The chain uses TRBV6-4 and TRBJ2-1; 7 nucleotides line up with TRBD2. The germline CDR1 and CDR2 sequences are MRHNA and SNTAGT. This CDR3 spans 12 amino acids. V shed 2 bases and J 10 bases; nucleotides not matched to a gene: 2. CDR3: CASSDRAGEQFF. CDR3 nucleotides: TGTGCCAGCAGTGACCGAGCGGGGGAGCAGTTCTTC.

Written as DNA, the CDR3 is TGTGCCAGCAGTGCGGGGGACAAAGGATTAGAGACCCAGTACTTC. It specifies CASSAGDKGLETQYF. The V gene is TRBV6-5, the J gene TRBJ2-5, with D perhaps matching TRBD2 (7 bases). CDR3 size: 15 residues. Germline V gene lookup returns CDR1 MNHEY and CDR2 SVGAGI. The ends were cut back, 5 bases at V and 4 bases at J, with 17 bases in the middle.